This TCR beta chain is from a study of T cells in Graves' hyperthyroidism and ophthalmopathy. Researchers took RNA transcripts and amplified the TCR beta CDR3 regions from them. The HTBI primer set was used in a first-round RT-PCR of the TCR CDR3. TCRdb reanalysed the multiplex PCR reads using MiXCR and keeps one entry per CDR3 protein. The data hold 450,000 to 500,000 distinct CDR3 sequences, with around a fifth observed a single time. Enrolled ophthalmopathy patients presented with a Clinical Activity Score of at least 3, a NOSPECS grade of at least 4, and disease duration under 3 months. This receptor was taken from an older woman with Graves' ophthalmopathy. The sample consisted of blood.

CDR3 sequence reads: CASSPPWSSMNTEAFF. The CDR3 DNA reads TGTGCCAGCTCCCCCCCCTGGTCCAGTATGAACACTGAAGCTTTCTTT. This chain joins TRBV12-3 or TRBV12-4 and TRBJ1-1; D is unresolved. The CDR3 runs to 16 residues. The V end lost 8 bases, the J end lost 0 bases, and 19 bases lay between the germline ends.